This TCR beta chain was documented in a study of blood T cell repertoires in COVID-19. The wider study: From the United States, Italy and Spain came samples of acute and convalescent COVID-19. Sources were T cells, B-cell-depleted T cells, or PBMCs; the material itself was cDNA or gDNA.

The authors' processing: It was from reference gene primer amplification that nucleated cell counts were estimated. The protocol was immunoSEQ multiplex PCR, while the TCRdb copy is restricted to in-frame clones and leaves out a portion. V, J and clone size reflect that table, while D and trimming were determined from the DNA. The sample consists of about 160,000 clones, about 87% of them appearing once. Trimming cost V 0 bases and J 1 base, with 9 bases left between them. Germline lookup yields CDR1 KGHSH and CDR2 LQKENI. The length of the CDR3 is 15 residues. This clonotype was obtained from a woman in her sixties or seventies with COVID-19, enrolled during active disease. Sequencing was carried out using peripheral blood. This rearrangement joins TRBV18 to TRBJ1-1; a possible D gene is TRBD1 (5 bases). CDR3 in amino acids: CASSPPGRENTEAFF. CDR3 sequence (DNA): TGTGCCAGCTCACCACCTGGCAGGGAGAACACTGAAGCTTTCTTT.